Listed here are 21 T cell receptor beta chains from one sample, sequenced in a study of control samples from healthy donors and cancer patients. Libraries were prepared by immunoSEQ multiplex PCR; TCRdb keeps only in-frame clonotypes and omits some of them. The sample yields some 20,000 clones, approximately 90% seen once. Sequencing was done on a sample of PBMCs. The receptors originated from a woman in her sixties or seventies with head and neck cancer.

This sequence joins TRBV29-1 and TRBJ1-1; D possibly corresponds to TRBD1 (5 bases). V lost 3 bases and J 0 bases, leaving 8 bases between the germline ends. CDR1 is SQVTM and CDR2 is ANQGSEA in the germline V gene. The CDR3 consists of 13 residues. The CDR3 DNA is TGCAGCGTTGAGGACACCCTGAACACTGAAGCTTTCTTT. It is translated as CSVEDTLNTEAFF. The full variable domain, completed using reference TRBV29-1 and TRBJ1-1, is SAVISQKPSRDICQRGTSLTIQCQVDSQVTMMFWYRQQPGQSLTLIATANQGSEATYESGFVIDKFPISRPNLTFSTLTVSNMSPEDSSIYLCSVEDTLNTEAFFGQGTRLTVV.

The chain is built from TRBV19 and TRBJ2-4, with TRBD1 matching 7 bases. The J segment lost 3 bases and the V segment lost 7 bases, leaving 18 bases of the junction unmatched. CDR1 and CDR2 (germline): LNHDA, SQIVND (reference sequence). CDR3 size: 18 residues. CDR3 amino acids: CASKNLGTGVYDKNIQYF. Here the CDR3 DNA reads TGTGCCAGTAAAAATCTCGGAACAGGGGTTTATGACAAAAACATTCAGTACTTC.

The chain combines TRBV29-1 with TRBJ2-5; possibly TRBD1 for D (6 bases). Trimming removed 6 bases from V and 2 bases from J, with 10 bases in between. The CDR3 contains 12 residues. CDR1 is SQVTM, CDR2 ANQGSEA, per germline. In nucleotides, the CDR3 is TGCAGCGTGGGGGCCCTTCAAGAGACCCAGTACTTC. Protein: CSVGALQETQYF.

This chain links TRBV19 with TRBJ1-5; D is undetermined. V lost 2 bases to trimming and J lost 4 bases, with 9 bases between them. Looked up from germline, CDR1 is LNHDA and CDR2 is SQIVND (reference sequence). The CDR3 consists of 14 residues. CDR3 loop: CASSILRGNQPQHF. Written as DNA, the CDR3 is TGTGCCAGTAGTATATTAAGAGGGAATCAGCCCCAGCATTTT.

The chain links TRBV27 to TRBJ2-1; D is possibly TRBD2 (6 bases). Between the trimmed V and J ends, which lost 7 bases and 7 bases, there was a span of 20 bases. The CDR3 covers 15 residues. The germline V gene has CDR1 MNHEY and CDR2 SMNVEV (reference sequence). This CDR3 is CASNRAGPVRNEQFF. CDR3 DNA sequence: TGTGCCAGCAACCGAGCGGGCCCCGTACGGAATGAGCAGTTCTTC.

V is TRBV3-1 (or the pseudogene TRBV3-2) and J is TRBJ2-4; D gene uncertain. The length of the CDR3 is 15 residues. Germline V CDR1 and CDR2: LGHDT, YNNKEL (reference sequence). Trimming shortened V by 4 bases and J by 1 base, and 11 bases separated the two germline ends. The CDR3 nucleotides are TGTGCCAGCAGCCTTTTCCACGGGGCCAAAAACATTCAGTACTTC. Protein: CASSLFHGAKNIQYF.

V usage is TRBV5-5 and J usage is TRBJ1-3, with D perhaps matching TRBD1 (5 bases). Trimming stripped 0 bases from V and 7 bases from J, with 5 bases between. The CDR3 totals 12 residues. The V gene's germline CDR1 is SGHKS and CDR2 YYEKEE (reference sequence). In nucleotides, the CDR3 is TGTGCCAGCAGCTTGGAGGGGAACACCATATATTTT. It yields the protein CASSLEGNTIYF.

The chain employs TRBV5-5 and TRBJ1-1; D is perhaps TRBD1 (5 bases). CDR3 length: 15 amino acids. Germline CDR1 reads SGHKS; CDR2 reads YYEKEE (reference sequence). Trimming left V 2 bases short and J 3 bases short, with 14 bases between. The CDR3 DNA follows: TGTGCCAGCAGCTTAAATCTGGGGCGTGACACTGAAGCTTTCTTT. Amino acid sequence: CASSLNLGRDTEAFF.

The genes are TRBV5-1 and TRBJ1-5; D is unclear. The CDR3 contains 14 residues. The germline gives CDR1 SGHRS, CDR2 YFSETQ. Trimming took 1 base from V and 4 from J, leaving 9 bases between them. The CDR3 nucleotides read TGCGCCAGCAGCTTGAACGGAGGGAATCAGCCCCAGCATTTT. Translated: CASSLNGGNQPQHF.

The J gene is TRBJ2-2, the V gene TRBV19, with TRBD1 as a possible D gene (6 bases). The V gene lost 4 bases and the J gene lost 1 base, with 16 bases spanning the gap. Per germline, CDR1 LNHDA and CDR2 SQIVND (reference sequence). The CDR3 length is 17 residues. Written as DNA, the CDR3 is TGTGCCAGTAGTAAGTACGTCGACAGGCTGAACACCGGGGAGCTGTTTTTT. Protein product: CASSKYVDRLNTGELFF. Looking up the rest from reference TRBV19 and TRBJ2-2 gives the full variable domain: DGGITQSPKYLFRKEGQNVTLSCEQNLNHDAMYWYRQDPGQGLRLIYYSQIVNDFQKGDIAEGYSVSREKKESFPLTVTSAQKNPTAFYLCASSKYVDRLNTGELFFGEGSRLTVL.

The CDR3 nucleotides are TGTGCCATCAGTTTGGGGGTACGGTACGAGCAGTACTTC. It specifies CAISLGVRYEQYF. The chain has TRBV10-3 and TRBJ2-7, with D perhaps being TRBD1 or TRBD2 (5 bases each). Trimming shortened V by 5 bases and J by 4 bases, and 12 bases separated the two germline ends. Germline CDR1 reads ENHRY; CDR2 reads SYGVKD. The CDR3 is 13 residues long.

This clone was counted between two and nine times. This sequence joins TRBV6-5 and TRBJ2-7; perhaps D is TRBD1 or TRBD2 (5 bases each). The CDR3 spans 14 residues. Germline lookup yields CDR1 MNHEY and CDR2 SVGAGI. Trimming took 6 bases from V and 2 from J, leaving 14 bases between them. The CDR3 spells CASRPSGTPYEQYF. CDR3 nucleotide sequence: TGTGCCAGCAGACCTTCCGGGACGCCCTACGAGCAGTACTTC.

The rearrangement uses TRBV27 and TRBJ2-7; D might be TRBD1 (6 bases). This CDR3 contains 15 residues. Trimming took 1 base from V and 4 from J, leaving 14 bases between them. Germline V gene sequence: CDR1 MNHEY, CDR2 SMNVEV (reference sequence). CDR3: CASSLFSQGGYEQYF. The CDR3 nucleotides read TGTGCCAGCAGTTTATTCTCACAGGGTGGGTACGAGCAGTACTTC.

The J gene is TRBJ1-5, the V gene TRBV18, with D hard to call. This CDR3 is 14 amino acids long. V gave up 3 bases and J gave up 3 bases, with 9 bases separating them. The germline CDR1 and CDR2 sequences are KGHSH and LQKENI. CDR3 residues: CASSPTETNQPQHF. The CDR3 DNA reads TGTGCCAGCTCACCTACAGAGACCAATCAGCCCCAGCATTTT.

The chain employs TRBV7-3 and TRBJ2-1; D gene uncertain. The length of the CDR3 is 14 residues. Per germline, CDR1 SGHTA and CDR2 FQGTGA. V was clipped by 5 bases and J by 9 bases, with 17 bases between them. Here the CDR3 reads CASSIDSELGEQFF. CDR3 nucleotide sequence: TGTGCCAGCAGCATCGACTCGGAGCTGGGTGAGCAGTTCTTC.

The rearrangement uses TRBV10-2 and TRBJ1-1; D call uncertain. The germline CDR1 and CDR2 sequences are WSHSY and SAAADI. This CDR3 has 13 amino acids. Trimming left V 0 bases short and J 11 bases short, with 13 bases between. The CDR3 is CASSESWTAGAFF. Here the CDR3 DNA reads TGCGCCAGCAGTGAGTCATGGACGGCGGGGGCTTTCTTT.

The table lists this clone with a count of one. This CDR3 reads CASSTDRVETQYF. The CDR3 nucleotides are TGTGCCAGCAGCACCGACAGGGTTGAGACCCAGTACTTC. The rearrangement joins TRBV7-8 to TRBJ2-5; 7 nucleotides line up with TRBD1. The CDR3 has 13 residues. CDR1 is SGHVS, CDR2 FQNEAQ, per germline. V was clipped by 5 bases and J by 5 bases; unmatched bases: 5.

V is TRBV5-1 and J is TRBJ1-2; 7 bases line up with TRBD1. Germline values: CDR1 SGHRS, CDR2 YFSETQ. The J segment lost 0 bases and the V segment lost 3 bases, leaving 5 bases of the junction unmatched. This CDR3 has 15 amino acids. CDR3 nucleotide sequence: TGCGCCAGCAGCTCGGGGGGACAGACTAACTATGGCTACACCTTC. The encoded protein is CASSSGGQTNYGYTF. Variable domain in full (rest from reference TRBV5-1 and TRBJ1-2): KAGVTQTPRYLIKTRGQQVTLSCSPISGHRSVSWYQQTPGQGLQFLFEYFSETQRNKGNFPGRFSGRQFSNSRSEMNVSTLELGDSALYLCASSSGGQTNYGYTFGSGTRLTVV.

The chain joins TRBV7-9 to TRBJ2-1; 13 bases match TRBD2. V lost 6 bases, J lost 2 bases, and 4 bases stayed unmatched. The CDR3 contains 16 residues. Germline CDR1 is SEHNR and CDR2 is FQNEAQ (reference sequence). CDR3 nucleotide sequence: TGTGCCAGCAGAGAGGGACTAGCGGGACCCTACAATGAGCAGTTCTTC. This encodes CASREGLAGPYNEQFF.

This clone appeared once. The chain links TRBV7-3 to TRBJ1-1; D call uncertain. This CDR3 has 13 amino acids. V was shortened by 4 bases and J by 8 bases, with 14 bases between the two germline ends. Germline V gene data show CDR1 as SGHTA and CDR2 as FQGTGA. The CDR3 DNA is TGTGCCAGCAGCTCAGATACCGTTGCGGAAGCTTTCTTT. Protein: CASSSDTVAEAFF.

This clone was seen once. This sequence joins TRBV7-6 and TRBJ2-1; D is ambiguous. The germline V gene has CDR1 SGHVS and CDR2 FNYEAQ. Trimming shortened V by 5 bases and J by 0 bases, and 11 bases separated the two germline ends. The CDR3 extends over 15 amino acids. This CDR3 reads CASSLTASSYNEQFF. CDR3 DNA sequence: TGTGCCAGCAGCCTCACAGCGAGCTCCTACAATGAGCAGTTCTTC.